This T cell receptor (beta chain) is from a study of T-cell memory formation after mild COVID-19. CDR3 length: 13 amino acids. Trimming shortened V by 4 bases and J by 7 bases, and 10 bases separated the two germline ends. TCR alpha and TCR beta cDNA libraries carrying sample barcodes and UMIs were produced by 5'RACE using constant-segment primers. TCRdb re-analysed the 5' RACE reads in MiXCR, keeping a single row per CDR3 protein. The sample consists of roughly 130,000 distinct CDR3 sequences, about 18% of them appearing once. Study outcomes and limitations: The CD4+ clones that contracted clustered mainly within CM and EM, and the CD8+ clones concentrated in EMRA. Day 15 to 85 contracting clones showed balanced CD4/CD8; day 15 to 37 expanders favored CD4+.

There are a few counts of this clonotype. Its antigen is still unknown. This chain joins TRBV12-3 or TRBV12-4 and TRBJ2-2; no clear D. Material for sequencing was PBMCs or a T cell subset sorted from them (not recorded which). This sequence originates from a man between 18 and 29 years old who had mild COVID-19 (a few samples of this study predate the infection). Cell type and time point are not known. The CDR3 bases are TGTGCCAGCAGTTCCTCTGAGCTCGGGGAGCTGTTTTTT. Encoded protein: CASSSSELGELFF.